Below, 21 T cell receptor beta chains from the same sample are listed, as sequenced in a study of beta chain features in type 1 diabetes. Every bit of the isolated RNA underwent reverse transcription, so sequencing read expressed TCRB transcripts. Here immunoSEQ multiplex PCR was the method, and the copy in TCRdb shows in-frame clones only, minus some. The table has 400,000 to 600,000 clones, approximately 30% seen once. The sequenced sample was naive CD4+ T cells from blood. Every receptor here comes from a man younger than 35 in good health.

This clone was counted a few times. The rearrangement links TRBV29-1 to TRBJ2-3, with 11 bases that match TRBD2. Germline CDR1 SQVTM, CDR2 ANQGSEA. The CDR3 has 17 residues. Unmatched junction bases numbered 10, after V lost 1 base and J lost 4 bases. CDR3 protein: CSVEGRGPGLAADTQYF. CDR3 bases: TGCAGCGTTGAAGGGAGGGGCCCGGGACTAGCGGCAGATACGCAGTATTTT.

This clone was counted between two and nine times. In DNA, the CDR3 is TGTGCCAGCAGTGTCAGGGGGCTGGGGAATCAGCCCCAGCATTTT. This translates into CASSVRGLGNQPQHF. The rearrangement uses TRBV28 and TRBJ1-5; 8 bases fit TRBD1. Germline CDR1 MDHEN, CDR2 SYDVKM. Losses at the gene ends were 5 bases for V and 4 bases for J; bases not matched to a gene: 7. This CDR3 is built from 15 residues.

The CDR3 bases are TGTGCCAGCAGCCCGGGACAGCGGGGTGATGAAAAACTGTTTTTT. Amino acid sequence: CASSPGQRGDEKLFF. V gene TRBV14 combines with J gene TRBJ1-4, with TRBD1 identical over 7 bases. The CDR3 loop spans 15 amino acids. Germline assignment: CDR1 SGHDN and CDR2 FVKESK. V was pared by 4 bases and J by 6 bases, with 8 bases of the junction left unmatched.

The chain couples TRBV14 to TRBJ1-2; 7 bases map to TRBD1. J was trimmed by 3 bases and V by 1 base; bases with no gene match: 8. The CDR3 is 16 amino acids. The germline V gene encodes CDR1 SGHDN and CDR2 FVKESK. CDR3 sequence: CASSQGDSPWDYGYTF. CDR3 DNA sequence: TGTGCCAGCAGCCAAGGGGACAGTCCATGGGACTATGGCTACACCTTC. The whole variable domain, remainder taken from reference TRBV14 and TRBJ1-2, is EAGVTQFPSHSVIEKGQTVTLRCDPISGHDNLYWYRRVMGKEIKFLLHFVKESKQDESGMPNNRFLAERTGGTYSTLKVQPAELEDSGVYFCASSQGDSPWDYGYTFGSGTRLTVV.

With respect to this clone: The sample has other DNA sequences that encode this CDR3 too. The V call is TRBV7-3, the J call TRBJ2-3; TRBD1 might be the D (6 bases). Trimming pared 4 bases from V and 8 bases from J, leaving 10 bases between. This CDR3 region has 12 residues. In germline, CDR1 is SGHTA, CDR2 FQGTGA. This chain's CDR3 is CASSSQGGTQYF. In DNA form, the CDR3 reads TGTGCCAGCAGCTCACAGGGCGGTACGCAGTATTTT.

The chain recombines TRBV11-3 with TRBJ2-1; no reliable D call. CDR1 and CDR2 (germline): SGHNT, YENEEA. The CDR3 runs 11 residues. The V and J ends lost 7 bases and 5 bases respectively, with 6 bases between them. For the CDR3, the DNA is TGTGCCAGCAAGGGCGACAATGAGCAGTTCTTC. It yields the protein CASKGDNEQFF.

This clone was picked up a small number of times. This chain joins TRBV7-2 and TRBJ2-1, with TRBD2 matching over 10 bases. The length of the CDR3 is 16 residues. The V gene's germline CDR1 is SGHTA and CDR2 FQGNSA. With V trimmed by 5 bases and J by 6 bases, 10 bases remained unmatched. The CDR3 loop is CASSTESGRALNEQFF. CDR3 bases: TGTGCCAGCAGCACCGAAAGCGGGAGGGCCCTCAATGAGCAGTTCTTC.

V gene TRBV7-9 combines with J gene TRBJ1-4; D gene unclear. V lost 5 bases, J lost 5 bases, and 6 bases lay in between. This CDR3 region has 12 residues. Germline V CDR1 and CDR2: SEHNR, FQNEAQ (reference sequence). The CDR3 loop is CASSPPNEKLFF. CDR3 DNA sequence: TGTGCCAGCAGCCCACCAAATGAAAAACTGTTTTTT.

This clone was observed a few times. The chain is built from TRBV4-2 and TRBJ2-7; 9 positions match TRBD2. Germline V gives CDR1 LGHNA, CDR2 YNFKEQ. The CDR3 covers 17 residues. With 0 bases clipped from V and 5 bases from J, the junction kept 11 bases outside the gene matches. The CDR3 reads CASSQDMNSGSSNEQYF. Here the CDR3 DNA reads TGTGCCAGCAGCCAAGATATGAATAGCGGGAGTTCGAACGAGCAGTACTTC.

This clone has a single count. This sequence joins TRBV5-6 and TRBJ2-2; 7 bases line up with TRBD1. This CDR3 contains 16 residues. From germline, CDR1 is SGHDT and CDR2 YYEEEE. V shed 2 bases, J shed 2 bases, and the junction held 6 bases outside the gene matches. Written as DNA, the CDR3 is TGTGCCAGCAGCTTACAGGGGATGGGAAACACCGGGGAGCTGTTTTTT. Its protein product is CASSLQGMGNTGELFF.

The rearrangement links TRBV4-3 to TRBJ1-2, with D possibly matching TRBD1 (5 bases). V lost 1 base, J lost 3 bases, and 12 bases lay in between. Germline assignment: CDR1 LGHNA and CDR2 YSLEER. The CDR3 consists of 15 residues. The CDR3 region has the DNA TGCGCCAGCAGCCAAGCCTGGGGACCGTACTATGGCTACACCTTC. Translation gives CASSQAWGPYYGYTF.

This clone was counted between two and nine times. The chain links TRBV29-1 to TRBJ1-1; unclear D gene. The CDR3 has 14 residues. V was pared by 1 base and J by 0 bases, with 9 bases between. Germline CDR1 reads SQVTM; CDR2 reads ANQGSEA. CDR3 residues: CSVEGRLMNTEAFF. CDR3 DNA: TGCAGCGTTGAAGGACGGCTAATGAACACTGAAGCTTTCTTT.

V usage is TRBV4-2 and J usage is TRBJ2-2; D ambiguous. The CDR3 has 16 amino acids. V lost 1 base, J lost 7 bases, and 16 bases lay in between. Germline CDR1 LGHNA, CDR2 YNFKEQ. Here the CDR3 DNA reads TGTGCCAGCAGCCAAGGATACATCCGCCGAAGCGGGGAGCTGTTTTTT. It encodes CASSQGYIRRSGELFF.

This chain connects TRBV7-3 to TRBJ2-3; a weak D match, TRBD2 (6 bases). CDR1 is SGHTA, CDR2 FQGTGA, per germline. The V and J ends lost 5 bases and 1 base respectively, with 7 bases between them. The CDR3 spans 13 residues. The CDR3 is CASSGTRTDTQYF. DNA of the CDR3: TGTGCCAGCAGCGGGACTCGCACAGATACGCAGTATTTT.

This chain links TRBV5-6 with TRBJ2-7; D tentatively fits TRBD1 or TRBD2 (5 bases each). This CDR3 is built from 13 residues. Trimming took 2 bases from V and 7 from J, leaving 13 bases between them. Germline V CDR1 and CDR2: SGHDT, YYEEEE. In nucleotides, the CDR3 is TGTGCCAGCAGCTTTGGACACGGGATGGAGCAGTACTTC. Its protein product is CASSFGHGMEQYF.

This clone has a handful of counts. The chain recombines TRBV7-8 with TRBJ2-2, with D possibly TRBD2 on 7 matching bases. The CDR3 is 15 amino acids. CDR1 and CDR2 (germline): SGHVS, FQNEAQ. Trimming removed 4 bases at V and 3 bases at J, with 12 bases between. CDR3: CASSSTGGYTGELFF. CDR3 nucleotides: TGTGCCAGCAGCTCCACGGGGGGCTACACCGGGGAGCTGTTTTTT. Filled out from reference TRBV7-8 and TRBJ2-2, the complete variable domain reads GAGVSQSPRYKVAKRGQDVALRCDPISGHVSLFWYQQALGQGPEFLTYFQNEAQLDKSGLPSDRFFAERPEGSVSTLKIQRTQQEDSAVYLCASSSTGGYTGELFFGEGSRLTVL.

This clone appeared a few times. V is TRBV7-2 and J is TRBJ2-1; 9 nucleotides line up with TRBD1. The junction had 5 bases not matched to a gene; V was cut back by 4 bases and J by 4 bases. The CDR3 spans 15 residues. Germline V CDR1 and CDR2: SGHTA, FQGNSA. The CDR3 sequence is CASSYDRGLYNEQFF. DNA for the CDR3: TGTGCCAGCAGCTACGACAGGGGGTTATACAATGAGCAGTTCTTC.

The rearrangement links TRBV14 to TRBJ2-2; 7 bases align to TRBD2. The CDR3 covers 16 residues. V gave up 4 bases and J gave up 1 base; unmatched junction bases: 6. Germline loops: CDR1 SGHDN, CDR2 FVKESK. The chain's CDR3 is CASSPYRGGNTGELFF. CDR3 nucleotide sequence: TGTGCCAGCAGCCCCTATCGCGGGGGGAACACCGGGGAGCTGTTTTTT.

Worth noting for this clone: The identical CDR3 is also encoded by other nucleotide sequences in the sample. The V call is TRBV30, the J call TRBJ2-7, with D unresolved. CDR3 length: 14 amino acids. Germline V gene lookup returns CDR1 GTSNPN and CDR2 SVGIG (reference sequence). The ends were cut back, 0 bases at V and 0 bases at J, with 9 bases in the middle. This CDR3 reads CAWSVGGSSYEQYF. The CDR3 coding sequence is TGTGCCTGGAGTGTGGGTGGTAGCTCCTACGAGCAGTACTTC.

The genes are TRBV25-1 and TRBJ2-7; perhaps D is TRBD1 or TRBD2 (5 bases each). V dropped 7 bases and J dropped 7 bases, with 20 bases sitting between them. There are 14 residues in the CDR3. Germline loops: CDR1 MGHDK, CDR2 SYGVNS. For the CDR3, the DNA is TGTGCCAGCACATCTCGCGAGGGGAGTAGGGAGCAGTACTTC. Its protein is CASTSREGSREQYF.

This clone was counted between two and nine times. The rearrangement joins TRBV11-2 to TRBJ2-3; D is ambiguous. CDR3 length: 15 amino acids. The germline V and J ends were trimmed by 1 base and 5 bases, with 13 bases remaining between them. CDR1 is SGHAT, CDR2 FQNNGV, per germline. The CDR3 coding sequence is TGTGCCAGCAGCTTAGCGAGCGCCCGTGGAGATACGCAGTATTTT. Residues: CASSLASARGDTQYF.